A selection of T cell receptor beta chains follows, all from one sample in a study of blood T cells in healthy people across ages. TCRdb re-derived calls from the 5' RACE reads in MiXCR, one entry per CDR3 protein. In the table there are 1.5 million to 2 million distinct CDR3 sequences, roughly 50% of which are singletons. Sequencing was done on a sample of blood. The receptors were gathered from a woman aged 40 to 50 in good health. Both conserved end residues are part of each CDR3. A D gene is named only where the DNA matches it firmly. Some rows mark clone size as missing; the rest say once, few, many or name a class of expanded clone.

TRBJ1-2 TRBV12-3/TRBV12-4 - - TGTGCCAGCAGTATAACCGCCGGGACGGATTATGGCTACACCTTC CASSITAGTDYGYTF
TRBJ2-7 TRBV6-1 - - TGTGCCAGCAGCGGCGACGGCCTCTACGAGCAGTACTTC CASSGDGLYEQYF
TRBJ2-1 TRBV9 few - TGTGCCAGCAGCGGTCCGACACGCTCCTACAATGAGCAGTTCTTC CASSGPTRSYNEQFF
TRBJ2-7 TRBV6-6 many TRBD1 TGTGCCAGCAGCCCGGGACAGGGGGCGTACTCCTACGAGCAGTACTTC CASSPGQGAYSYEQYF
TRBJ1-1 TRBV15 - - TGTGCCACTCAACGGGGGGATAACACTGAAGCTTTCTTT CATQRGDNTEAFF
TRBJ1-2 TRBV6-5 - TRBD1 TGTGCCAGCAGTTACTCGACGTCAGGGGGCGCGACCGGCTACACCTTC CASSYSTSGGATGYTF
TRBJ1-2 TRBV4-1 - - TGCGCCAGCAGCCAAGAGGCTCAGGCCCAGAACTATGGCTACACCTTC CASSQEAQAQNYGYTF
TRBJ2-3 TRBV4-1 - - TGCGCCAGCAGCCAAAGAAAGGAGTGGGATACGCAGTATTTT CASSQRKEWDTQYF
TRBJ2-7 TRBV20-1 few - TGCAGTGCCCAAAACGATAACTACGAGCAGTACTTC CSAQNDNYEQYF
TRBJ2-3 TRBV7-3 - - TGTGCCAGCAGCCCTTGGTTAACGGGGGTCCGCACAGATACGCAGTATTTT CASSPWLTGVRTDTQYF
TRBJ2-3 TRBV4-1 - - TGCGCCAGCAGCCAGATATACGAGTTCAGGGCAGATACGCAGTATTTT CASSQIYEFRADTQYF
TRBJ2-5 TRBV14 - TRBD1 TGTGCCAGCAGTCCTCCGGGACAGGGAACAGAGACCCAGTACTTC CASSPPGQGTETQYF
TRBJ1-5 TRBV19 - - TGTGCCAGTAGGACAGTAGAACCTAATCAGCCCCAGCATTTT CASRTVEPNQPQHF
TRBJ2-1 TRBV5-1 - - TGCGCCAGCAGCCAGGAGGGGCCGAACTACAATGAGCAGTTCTTC CASSQEGPNYNEQFF
TRBJ1-4 TRBV5-6 once TRBD1 TGTGCCAGCAGCGTCGGGACAGACCTTACTAATGAAAAACTGTTTTTT CASSVGTDLTNEKLFF
TRBJ2-1 TRBV28 many TRBD2 TGTGCCAGCAGTCCCCTAGCGGGGGCTCGGAATGAGCAGTTCTTC CASSPLAGARNEQFF
TRBJ1-2 TRBV7-2 - TRBD1 TGTGCCAGCAGCTTGCCCGGACAGGGGTCTAGAGATGGCTACACCTTC CASSLPGQGSRDGYTF
TRBJ1-3 TRBV15 - - TGTGCCACCAGCAGAGATCGAGGGAGAAACACCATATATTTT CATSRDRGRNTIYF
TRBJ2-1 TRBV4-3 few - TGCGCCAGCAGCCAAGATAAGATTTACAATGAGCAGTTCTTC CASSQDKIYNEQFF
TRBJ2-3 TRBV7-3 - TRBD2 TGTGCCAGCAGCTTGGCTAGCGGGGCGAGAAGCACAGATACGCAGTATTTT CASSLASGARSTDTQYF
TRBJ2-3 TRBV7-9 once - TGTGCCAGCAGCGTTCTGCAGGCAGATACGCAGTATTTT CASSVLQADTQYF
TRBJ2-3 TRBV12-3/TRBV12-4 few TRBD1 TGTGCCAGCAGTCCGGACCTGGACAGGACCACAGATACGCAGTATTTT CASSPDLDRTTDTQYF
TRBJ1-5 TRBV20-1 - TRBD1 TGCAGTGCCCCGGACAGGAGCAATCAGCCCCAGCATTTT CSAPDRSNQPQHF
TRBJ1-5 TRBV14 - TRBD1 TGTGCCAGCACCCCGAGCGGGCACGACAGGGCAAACCAGCCCCAGCATTTT CASTPSGHDRANQPQHF
TRBJ1-6 TRBV5-1 - - TGCGCCAGCAGCGAGGGACAAGGCGGTTCACCCCTCCACTTT CASSEGQGGSPLHF
TRBJ2-4 TRBV6-2/TRBV6-3 - TRBD1 TGTGCCAGCAGTTACACAACCGGGACAGGGTCTCACGTAGCCAAAAACATTCAGTACTTC CASSYTTGTGSHVAKNIQYF
TRBJ2-5 TRBV6-5 few - TGTGCCAGCAGTTACGGGGGTCCGTGGGACCACCAAGAGACCCAGTACTTC CASSYGGPWDHQETQYF
TRBJ1-5 TRBV7-6 - - TGTGCCAGCAGCTTAAACGGGGGACACCTTGGCAATCAGCCCCAGCATTTT CASSLNGGHLGNQPQHF
TRBJ2-7 TRBV28 - - TGTGCCAGCAGTACTGTTGGGGCCAGCTACGAGCAGTACTTC CASSTVGASYEQYF
TRBJ2-7 TRBV24-1 - TRBD1 TGTGCCACCAGTGATTTATCCGACAGGGACAATGAGCAGTACTTC CATSDLSDRDNEQYF
TRBJ2-4 TRBV12-3/TRBV12-4 - - TGTGCCAGCAGTCCGCTGGGGGGCCTTAAAAACATTCAGTACTTC CASSPLGGLKNIQYF
TRBJ2-7 TRBV28 - - TGTGCCAGCAGTTCCCCTCGAGGGCTAACCTACGAGCAGTACTTC CASSSPRGLTYEQYF
TRBJ2-1 TRBV28 - - TGTGCCAGCAGCAAAAAAGGGCGCATATACAATGAGCAGTTCTTC CASSKKGRIYNEQFF
TRBJ2-7 TRBV7-6 - TRBD1 TGTGCCAGCAGCTTGGACAGGGGTGCGGGCGAGCAGTACTTC CASSLDRGAGEQYF
TRBJ1-6 TRBV7-2 few TRBD1 TGTGCCAGCAGCCGGATGGGACAGGGAGTTTCACCCCTCCACTTT CASSRMGQGVSPLHF
TRBJ1-1 TRBV6-2/TRBV6-3 - TRBD1 TGTGCCAGCAGGGAAAACAGGGGGCGATCCATGAACACTGAAGCTTTCTTT CASRENRGRSMNTEAFF
TRBJ2-1 TRBV9 few - TGTGCCAGCAGCGTAGACGGGGCTGCCTACAATGAGCAGTTCTTC CASSVDGAAYNEQFF
TRBJ2-3 TRBV20-1 few TRBD2 TGCAGGCCTAGCGGGGGAGACACAGATACGCAGTATTTT CRPSGGDTDTQYF
TRBJ2-5 TRBV4-1 few TRBD2 TGCGCCAGCAGCCAAGAGGTAGCGGGGGGCCAAGAGACCCAGTACTTC CASSQEVAGGQETQYF
TRBJ1-4 TRBV9 - - TGTGCCAGCAGCGTAGACGGACTGAGAGAAAAACTGTTTTTT CASSVDGLREKLFF
TRBJ2-6 TRBV12-3/TRBV12-4 few - TGTGCCAGCAGTTTCCCCCTAATGGGCTCTGGGGCCAACGTCCTGACTTTC CASSFPLMGSGANVLTF
TRBJ1-2 TRBV12-3/TRBV12-4 few - TGTGCCAGCAGCCCATCGGCAGGCTCCTATGGCTACACCTTC CASSPSAGSYGYTF
TRBJ2-4 TRBV13 once - TGTGCCAGCAGCTTACAAGGGGGAAGTACCAAAAACATTCAGTACTTC CASSLQGGSTKNIQYF
TRBJ2-3 TRBV20-1 - - TGCAGTGCTAGACCTCTAGCGAATTTCACAGATACGCAGTATTTT CSARPLANFTDTQYF
TRBJ2-2 TRBV20-1 - TRBD2 TGCAGTGCTGACCCGCCGGGACTAGCATACACCGGGGAGCTGTTTTTT CSADPPGLAYTGELFF
TRBJ1-2 TRBV9 - - TGTGCCAGCACCCCAGGCCCGACCTATGGCTACACCTTC CASTPGPTYGYTF
TRBJ2-2 TRBV28 - TRBD1 TGTGCCAGCTACCAAAGTCGGGACAGTTCGAACACCGGGGAGCTGTTTTTT CASYQSRDSSNTGELFF
TRBJ1-2 TRBV9 - TRBD1 TGTGCCAGCAGCACACAGGGGGCGCCGCGCGGCTACACCTTC CASSTQGAPRGYTF